Listed here are 18 T cell receptor beta chains from one sample, sequenced in a study of T cell changes during pregnancy in multiple sclerosis. Sequencing was performed with immunoSEQ multiplex PCR; in TCRdb, only in-frame clones are kept and a portion is missing. The sample has 65,000 to 90,000 clones; approximately 90% are singletons. Sequenced here: PBMCs, sampled in the first trimester of pregnancy. These TCRs come from a female donor in good health, serving as a control in a pregnancy study. Some clones in this sample may be carry-over from other donors' samples.

The table lists this clone with a few counts. J is TRBJ1-5 and V is TRBV6-1, with 7 bases that match TRBD1. CDR1 MNHNS and CDR2 SASEGT come from the germline V gene. Losses at the gene ends were 6 bases for V and 2 bases for J; bases not matched to a gene: 7. The CDR3 has 15 amino acids. CDR3 nucleotide sequence: TGTGCCAGCAGCGTGGACAGGAGCGGCAATCAGCCCCAGCATTTT. It yields the protein CASSVDRSGNQPQHF.

This clone came up once. The chain joins TRBV9 to TRBJ1-2; D is perhaps TRBD1 (5 bases). V lost 2 bases to trimming and J lost 4 bases, with 9 bases between them. CDR3 size: 13 residues. Germline values: CDR1 SGDLS, CDR2 YYNGEE. CDR3 sequence reads: CASSVGDSYGYTF. DNA for the CDR3: TGTGCCAGCAGCGTGGGCGACAGCTATGGCTACACCTTC.

The rearrangement uses TRBV6-5 and TRBJ1-1, with D unresolved. Germline CDR1 is MNHEY and CDR2 is SVGAGI. This CDR3 spans 15 amino acids. The ends were cut back, 0 bases at V and 10 bases at J, with 18 bases in the middle. CDR3 residues: CASSYSLTGGSGAFF. For the CDR3, the DNA is TGTGCCAGCAGTTACTCGCTTACGGGAGGCAGCGGAGCTTTCTTT.

Comments on this clone: Other DNA sequences of this sample code for an identical CDR3. The chain has TRBV27 and TRBJ1-5; no clear D gene. The CDR3 spans 13 residues. Germline V CDR1 and CDR2: MNHEY, SMNVEV (reference sequence). V was trimmed by 3 bases and J by 2 bases, leaving 5 bases between them. The CDR3 region is CASSFGGNQPQHF. The CDR3, as DNA: TGTGCCAGCAGTTTCGGTGGCAATCAGCCCCAGCATTTT.

This chain links TRBV7-2 with TRBJ1-2; 8 bases are a match to TRBD1. Trimming removed 5 bases from V and 5 bases from J; junction bases left unmatched: 10. This CDR3 comprises 15 residues. CDR1 and CDR2 (germline): SGHTA, FQGNSA. The CDR3 region has the DNA TGTGCCAGCAGCGGGTCCGTTACAGGGGGGTATGGCTACACCTTC. Translation: CASSGSVTGGYGYTF.

The V and J genes are TRBV15 and TRBJ2-3, with a possible D match to TRBD2 (5 bases). In germline, CDR1 is LNHNV, CDR2 YYDKDF (reference sequence). The CDR3 loop spans 18 amino acids. Trimming removed 3 bases from V and 0 bases from J, with 19 bases in between. The chain's CDR3 is CATSSRRSGTTSTDTQYF. The CDR3 coding sequence is TGTGCCACCAGCAGCAGGCGGAGCGGAACCACTAGCACAGATACGCAGTATTTT.

The chain has TRBV18 and TRBJ2-2; D gene unclear. The length of the CDR3 is 15 residues. Germline CDR1 reads KGHSH; CDR2 reads LQKENI. Trimming cost V 3 bases and J 4 bases, with 12 bases left between them. The CDR3 bases are TGTGCCAGCTCACCTAATACGGTTCCCACCGGGGAGCTGTTTTTT. This sequence encodes CASSPNTVPTGELFF.

The J gene is TRBJ1-1, the V gene TRBV28, with D uncertain. Looked up from germline, CDR1 is MDHEN and CDR2 is SYDVKM. V gave up 5 bases and J gave up 0 bases, with 7 bases separating them. The CDR3 extends over 13 amino acids. The CDR3 DNA follows: TGTGCCAGCAGTATTCCAGTGAACACTGAAGCTTTCTTT. It specifies CASSIPVNTEAFF.

This sequence joins TRBV4-3 and TRBJ2-3; tentatively, D is TRBD2 (6 bases). The germline V and J ends were trimmed by 4 bases and 4 bases, with 24 bases remaining between them. The CDR3 is 18 amino acids. Looked up from germline, CDR1 is LGHNA and CDR2 is YSLEER. The CDR3 is CASSLTPTGAGGADTQYF. CDR3 sequence (DNA): TGCGCCAGCAGCCTTACACCCACCGGGGCCGGCGGGGCAGATACGCAGTATTTT.

This clone came up once. The chain employs TRBV27 and TRBJ2-1, with D possibly matching TRBD2 (6 bases). Germline assignment: CDR1 MNHEY and CDR2 SMNVEV (reference sequence). The CDR3 spans 17 residues. Between the trimmed V and J ends, which lost 5 bases and 7 bases, there was a span of 24 bases. DNA for the CDR3: TGTGCCAGCAGTCGGACGCCAGGTTCGCTAGCGCAGAATGAGCAGTTCTTC. Its protein product is CASSRTPGSLAQNEQFF.

This clone showed up just once. The chain couples TRBV11-2 to TRBJ2-5; weak D call: TRBD1 (5 bases). The CDR3 sequence is 13 residues long. V was pared by 1 base and J by 4 bases, with 7 bases between. CDR1 is SGHAT and CDR2 is FQNNGV in the germline V gene. CDR3 sequence: CASSLGGRETQYF. CDR3 DNA sequence: TGTGCCAGCAGCTTAGGGGGCCGAGAGACCCAGTACTTC.

V usage is TRBV28 and J usage is TRBJ1-6; D ambiguous. V was pared by 8 bases and J by 9 bases, with 14 bases between. Germline V gene lookup returns CDR1 MDHEN and CDR2 SYDVKM. The CDR3 length is 13 residues. Written as DNA, the CDR3 is TGTGCCAGCCGCGTAACCCCTGGTTCACCCCTCCACTTT. Amino acid sequence: CASRVTPGSPLHF.

This clone has only a few counts. The chain is built from TRBV7-9 and TRBJ2-7; TRBD2 agrees at 8 bases. Trimming at V came to 2 bases and at J to 3 bases, leaving 9 bases not matched to a gene. Germline values: CDR1 SEHNR, CDR2 FQNEAQ (reference sequence). This CDR3 comprises 16 residues. The CDR3 is CASSLNLGTRGYEQYF. In DNA, the CDR3 is TGTGCCAGCAGCTTAAACCTGGGGACTAGAGGCTACGAGCAGTACTTC. The full variable domain, its missing parts supplied by reference TRBV7-9 and TRBJ2-7, is DTGVSQNPRHKITKRGQNVTFRCDPISEHNRLYWYRQTLGQGPEFLTYFQNEAQLEKSRLLSDRFSAERPKGSFSTLEIQRTEQGDSAMYLCASSLNLGTRGYEQYFGPGTRLTVT.

This clone showed up just once. This chain joins TRBV4-1 and TRBJ2-1; TRBD2 agrees at 8 bases. J was trimmed by 5 bases and V by 4 bases; bases with no gene match: 4. The germline V gene has CDR1 MGHRA and CDR2 YSYEKL. This CDR3 has 14 residues. CDR3 amino acids: CASSPVLADNEQFF. CDR3 nucleotide sequence: TGCGCCAGCAGCCCCGTACTAGCGGACAATGAGCAGTTCTTC.

This chain uses TRBV7-2 with TRBJ2-7, with 7 positions matching TRBD2. The J segment lost 4 bases and the V segment lost 5 bases, leaving 14 bases of the junction unmatched. The CDR3 runs to 16 residues. CDR1 is SGHTA, CDR2 FQGNSA, per germline. The DNA for the CDR3 is TGTGCCAGCAGCCCCCGGGGAGCGGGAAGTAGATACGAGCAGTACTTC. This sequence encodes CASSPRGAGSRYEQYF.

The chain recombines TRBV7-8 with TRBJ2-1, with a weak D call TRBD2 (5 bases). In germline, CDR1 is SGHVS, CDR2 FQNEAQ. V gave up 7 bases and J gave up 9 bases, with 25 bases separating them. The CDR3 spans 16 residues. The CDR3 region is CASNHPRESGPGEQFF. CDR3 nucleotides: TGTGCCAGCAACCACCCTCGGGAATCCGGTCCGGGTGAGCAGTTCTTC.

The chain combines TRBV7-9 with TRBJ2-3; 14 bases agree with TRBD2. Germline V gene lookup returns CDR1 SEHNR and CDR2 FQNEAQ (reference sequence). The ends lost 2 bases at V and 2 bases at J; junction bases unmatched: 9. The CDR3 contains 19 residues. This CDR3 reads CASSLPIPTSGGDTDTQYF. In DNA, the CDR3 is TGTGCCAGCAGCTTACCTATCCCGACTAGCGGGGGGGACACAGATACGCAGTATTTT.

V and J are TRBV2 and TRBJ2-5, with 8 bases that match TRBD2. Germline loops: CDR1 SNHLY, CDR2 FYNNEI. Unmatched junction bases numbered 8, after V lost 7 bases and J lost 1 base. The CDR3 contains 15 residues. The CDR3 sequence: CASIHRGGRQETQYF. In DNA form, the CDR3 reads TGTGCCAGCATTCACCGGGGGGGGCGCCAAGAGACCCAGTACTTC.